Each of the 18 T cell receptor beta chains below was sequenced from the same sample in a study of PD-1 blockade in classical Hodgkin lymphoma (TCRdb year 2020). The label giving this sample's time point can be read as: cycle 1 day 1 (C1D1), immediately before nivolumab initiation. Relapse after autologous stem cell transplantation had occurred in all trial patients, and cohorts A, B and C were distinguished by prior brentuximab vedotin exposure. The protocol used for the library was the immunoSEQ multiplex PCR assay. The clones in this table, taken by TCRdb from immuneACCESS, are in-frame only. Not every clone is retained; where verified, under half of the shortfall comes from an unresolved V gene, and the cause of the rest is unknown. Here the sample has about 97,000 clones; approximately 80% occur a single time. The ten largest clones represent 12% of the sample. Sequenced material: peripheral blood mononuclear cells (PBMCs), taken at baseline. The receptors stem from a human donor with classical Hodgkin lymphoma.

The V gene is TRBV9, the J gene TRBJ1-1; no clear D. Germline lookup yields CDR1 SGDLS and CDR2 YYNGEE. Trimming left V 2 bases short and J 4 bases short, with 9 bases between. The CDR3 runs 13 residues. CDR3 in amino acids: CASSVHEATEAFF. The CDR3, as DNA: TGTGCCAGCAGCGTTCACGAGGCCACTGAAGCTTTCTTT.

The rearrangement uses TRBV4-1 and TRBJ1-4, with no clear D. Germline CDR1 is MGHRA and CDR2 is YSYEKL. Trimming removed 1 base from V and 5 bases from J, with 5 bases in between. The CDR3 runs 13 residues. The CDR3 coding sequence is TGCGCCAGCAGCCAAGCCCCGAATGAAAAACTGTTTTTT. It is translated as CASSQAPNEKLFF.

The chain couples TRBV27 to TRBJ1-5, with a possible D match to TRBD1 (5 bases). The CDR3 is 17 amino acids. Deletions cut 4 bases from V and 1 base from J, with 17 bases between. Germline CDR1 is MNHEY and CDR2 is SMNVEV (reference sequence). The CDR3 coding sequence is TGTGCCAGCAGTTCCCTACGCTCGGGGGAGAGCAATCAGCCCCAGCATTTT. Translated: CASSSLRSGESNQPQHF.

This chain joins TRBV21-1 and TRBJ1-5. TRBV21-1 represents a pseudogene. The CDR3 is made up of 19 amino acids. CDR3 loop: CASSKALCLDGPTNQPQHF. CDR3 bases: TGTGCCAGCAGCAAAGCGCTTTGCTTGGACGGACCTACCAATCAGCCCCAGCATTTT.

V is TRBV30 and J is TRBJ1-5; TRBD1 agrees at 7 bases. Per germline, CDR1 GTSNPN and CDR2 SVGIG (reference sequence). The length of the CDR3 is 15 residues. Trimming removed 3 bases from V and 2 bases from J; junction bases left unmatched: 7. The CDR3 DNA follows: TGTGCCTGGAGAAAGGGGGCCGCCGGCAATCAGCCCCAGCATTTT. It is translated as CAWRKGAAGNQPQHF.

The table lists this clone with a few counts. The chain has TRBV28 and TRBJ1-2, with 7 bases that match TRBD1. V shed 2 bases, J shed 0 bases, and the junction held 6 bases outside the gene matches. This CDR3 region has 16 residues. Germline V gene sequence: CDR1 MDHEN, CDR2 SYDVKM. In nucleotides, the CDR3 is TGTGCCAGCAGTTTAAGGCAGGGGACAGCTAACTATGGCTACACCTTC. Its protein is CASSLRQGTANYGYTF.

V is TRBV5-4 and J is TRBJ2-2; D is unresolved. This CDR3 is 13 amino acids long. CDR1 and CDR2 (germline): SGHNT, YYREEE (reference sequence). V dropped 1 base and J dropped 2 bases, with 3 bases sitting between them. The CDR3 nucleotides read TGTGCCAGCAGCTTGCCAAACACCGGGGAGCTGTTTTTT. This sequence encodes CASSLPNTGELFF.

The genes are TRBV4-2 and TRBJ1-1, with D possibly TRBD1 on 5 matching bases. Germline CDR1 is LGHNA and CDR2 is YNFKEQ. CDR3 length equals 15 residues. V was shortened by 0 bases and J by 6 bases, with 14 bases between the two germline ends. CDR3 amino acids: CASSQDGGISPEAFF. The CDR3 DNA reads as TGTGCCAGCAGCCAAGATGGGGGAATTAGCCCTGAAGCTTTCTTT.

CDR3 residues: CASSIAWGAGETQYF. CDR3 in DNA: TGTGCCAGTAGTATAGCTTGGGGGGCAGGGGAGACCCAGTACTTC. V usage is TRBV19 and J usage is TRBJ2-5; the D gene could be TRBD1 or TRBD2 (6 bases each). The CDR3 has 15 residues. Trimming removed 1 base from V and 5 bases from J, with 14 bases in between. Looked up from germline, CDR1 is LNHDA and CDR2 is SQIVND (reference sequence).

V gene TRBV5-1 combines with J gene TRBJ2-5; 10 bases match TRBD2. This CDR3 region has 15 residues. In germline, CDR1 is SGHRS, CDR2 YFSETQ. The trim removed 0 bases at V and 3 bases at J, leaving 2 bases unmatched. CDR3 protein: CASSLGGLAEETQYF. The DNA of the CDR3 is TGCGCCAGCAGCTTGGGTGGACTAGCGGAAGAGACCCAGTACTTC.

The table lists this clone with a few counts. The chain joins TRBV28 to TRBJ2-7, with 9 bases lining up with TRBD2. V gave up 3 bases and J gave up 7 bases; unmatched junction bases: 13. CDR1 is MDHEN, CDR2 SYDVKM, per germline. This CDR3 contains 16 residues. DNA of the CDR3: TGTGCCAGCAGTTTTTTCGCGGGAGGGCAGGGTGAGGAGCAGTACTTC. This gives the protein CASSFFAGGQGEEQYF.

V usage is TRBV29-1 and J usage is TRBJ1-3; D is ambiguous. The germline CDR1 and CDR2 sequences are SQVTM and ANQGSEA. The length of the CDR3 is 11 residues. Between the trimmed V and J ends, which lost 3 bases and 4 bases, there was a span of 4 bases. For the CDR3, the DNA is TGCAGCGTTGAGGGGGGAAACACCATATATTTT. This encodes CSVEGGNTIYF. Looking up the rest from reference TRBV29-1 and TRBJ1-3 gives the full variable domain: SAVISQKPSRDICQRGTSLTIQCQVDSQVTMMFWYRQQPGQSLTLIATANQGSEATYESGFVIDKFPISRPNLTFSTLTVSNMSPEDSSIYLCSVEGGNTIYFGEGSWLTVV.

V gene TRBV9 combines with J gene TRBJ2-2; D remains ambiguous. The germline V and J ends were trimmed by 4 bases and 4 bases, with 8 bases remaining between them. In germline, CDR1 is SGDLS, CDR2 YYNGEE. This CDR3 is built from 13 residues. CDR3 amino acids: CASSPFTTGELFF. Written as DNA, the CDR3 is TGTGCCAGCAGCCCCTTTACCACCGGGGAGCTGTTTTTT.

CDR3 in amino acids: CATSRDHETSGYNEQFF. CDR3 nucleotide sequence: TGTGCCACCAGCAGAGATCATGAGACTAGCGGGTACAATGAGCAGTTCTTC. V usage is TRBV15 and J usage is TRBJ2-1; 10 bases agree with TRBD2. Germline-derived CDR1 and CDR2 are LNHNV and YYDKDF (reference sequence). V was pared by 0 bases and J by 4 bases, with 6 bases of the junction left unmatched. CDR3 size: 17 residues.

This chain links TRBV27 with TRBJ2-1; D is perhaps TRBD1 (6 bases). This CDR3 spans 17 amino acids. Trimming pared 7 bases from V and 2 bases from J, leaving 21 bases between. CDR1 and CDR2 (germline): MNHEY, SMNVEV (reference sequence). The CDR3 loop reads CASTPRTGPRPYNEQFF. In DNA, the CDR3 is TGTGCCAGCACCCCTAGAACAGGGCCCCGCCCCTACAATGAGCAGTTCTTC.

The rearrangement uses TRBV18 and TRBJ1-2; 7 nucleotides align to TRBD1. This CDR3 has 14 amino acids. Germline CDR1 reads KGHSH; CDR2 reads LQKENI. The junction had 11 bases not matched to a gene; V was cut back by 5 bases and J by 8 bases. Written as DNA, the CDR3 is TGTGCCAGCTCAGACCAGACAGGGTATAAGGGCTACACCTTC. Its translation is CASSDQTGYKGYTF.

This chain links TRBV13 with TRBJ2-7; 7 bases map to TRBD2. Germline values: CDR1 PRHDT, CDR2 FYEKMQ (reference sequence). The CDR3 is 16 residues long. Germline trimming cut 5 bases from V and 7 bases from J; bases unmatched to any gene: 17. The CDR3 is CASSDLVGLADSEQYF. CDR3 bases: TGTGCCAGCAGCGACCTCGTCGGGCTAGCGGACTCAGAGCAGTACTTC.

The chain combines TRBV28 with TRBJ2-1; D ambiguous. The CDR3 spans 15 residues. V gave up 6 bases and J gave up 3 bases, with 15 bases separating them. Germline CDR1 reads MDHEN; CDR2 reads SYDVKM. CDR3 sequence reads: CASSLSWTDYNEQFF. CDR3 in DNA: TGTGCCAGCAGCCTCTCCTGGACCGACTACAATGAGCAGTTCTTC.